The clone carrying this TCR beta chain came up a few times. Its specificity is not known. The sample comes from a study of cytomegalovirus exposure and HLA in healthy donors. Study outcomes and limitations: V- and J-gene trimming of TCR beta was linked (in a later analysis) to a missense DCLRE1C variant.

Germline V gene data show CDR1 as PRHDT and CDR2 as FYEKMQ (reference sequence). The CDR3 is 15 amino acids. Between the trimmed V and J ends, which lost 4 bases and 0 bases, there was a span of 13 bases. The primer mix had 60 Vbeta and 13 Jbeta primers. The repertoire was sequenced with immunoSEQ multiplex PCR; TCRdb's copy has only in-frame clones and lacks some. The sample lists 80,000 or so clones, 62% seen once, with roughly 4% in the top ten. Sequencing was carried out using PBMCs. The clonotype was recovered from a male donor in good health and CMV-seropositive. This chain connects TRBV13 to TRBJ2-7; a weak D match, TRBD1 (6 bases). The CDR3 region has the DNA TGTGCCAGCAGCTCCATAAAGGACAGCTCCTACGAGCAGTACTTC. This codes for CASSSIKDSSYEQYF.